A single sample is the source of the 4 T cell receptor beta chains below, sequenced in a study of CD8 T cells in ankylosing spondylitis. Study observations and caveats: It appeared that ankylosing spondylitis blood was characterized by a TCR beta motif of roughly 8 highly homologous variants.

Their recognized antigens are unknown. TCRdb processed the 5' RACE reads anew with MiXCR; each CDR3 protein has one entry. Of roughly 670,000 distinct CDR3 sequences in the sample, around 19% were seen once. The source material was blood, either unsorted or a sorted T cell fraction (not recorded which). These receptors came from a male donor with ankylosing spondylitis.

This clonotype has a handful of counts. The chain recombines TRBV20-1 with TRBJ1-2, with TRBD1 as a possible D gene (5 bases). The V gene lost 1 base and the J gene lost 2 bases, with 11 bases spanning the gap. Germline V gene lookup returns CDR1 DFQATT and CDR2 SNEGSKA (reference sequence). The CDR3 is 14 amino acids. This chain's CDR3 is CSARGGGGNYGYTF. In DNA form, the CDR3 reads TGCAGTGCTAGAGGGGGTGGGGGGAACTATGGCTACACCTTC.

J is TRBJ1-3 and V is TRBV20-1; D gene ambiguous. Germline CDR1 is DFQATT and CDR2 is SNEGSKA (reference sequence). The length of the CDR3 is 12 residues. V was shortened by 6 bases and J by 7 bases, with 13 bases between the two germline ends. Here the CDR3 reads CSAPLVGNTIYF. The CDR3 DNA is TGCAGTGCCCCCCTGGTCGGGAACACCATATATTTT.

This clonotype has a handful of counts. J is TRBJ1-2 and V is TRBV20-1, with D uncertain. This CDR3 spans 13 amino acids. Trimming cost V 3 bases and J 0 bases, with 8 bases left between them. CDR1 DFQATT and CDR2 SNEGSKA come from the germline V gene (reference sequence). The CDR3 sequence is CSARWQANYGYTF. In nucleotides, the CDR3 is TGCAGTGCTAGGTGGCAAGCTAACTATGGCTACACCTTC.

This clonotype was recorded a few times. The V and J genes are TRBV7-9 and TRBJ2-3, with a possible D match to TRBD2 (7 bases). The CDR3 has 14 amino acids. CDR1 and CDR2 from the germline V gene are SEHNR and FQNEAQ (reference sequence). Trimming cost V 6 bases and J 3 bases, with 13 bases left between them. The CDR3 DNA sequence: TGTGCCAGCAGGGAAGAGGGGGGGACAGATACGCAGTATTTT. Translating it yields CASREEGGTDTQYF.